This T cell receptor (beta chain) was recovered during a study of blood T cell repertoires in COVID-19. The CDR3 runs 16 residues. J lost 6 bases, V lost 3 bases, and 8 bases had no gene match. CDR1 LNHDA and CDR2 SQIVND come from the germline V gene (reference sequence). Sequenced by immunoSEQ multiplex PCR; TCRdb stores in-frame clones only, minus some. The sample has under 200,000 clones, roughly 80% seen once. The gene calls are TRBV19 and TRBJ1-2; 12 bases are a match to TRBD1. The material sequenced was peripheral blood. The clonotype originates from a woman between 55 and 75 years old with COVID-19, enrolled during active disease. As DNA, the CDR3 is TGTGCCAGTAGTATGGCCGGGACAGGGGGCAGTCATGGCTACACCTTC. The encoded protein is CASSMAGTGGSHGYTF.